This T cell receptor (beta chain) emerged from a study of cytomegalovirus exposure and HLA in healthy donors. Study results and limitations: Cytomegalovirus association was assigned to 150 to 200 TCR beta chains.

The validation cohort, a group of more than 95 subjects, included the donors and was separate from the roughly 700-subject first cohort. Using immunoSEQ multiplex PCR, the repertoire was profiled, and TCRdb retains in-frame clones only, with some absent. The sample has more than 80,000 clones, about nine tenths seen once. Notes on this clone: Its antigen is unidentified.

Trimming took off 6 bases at V and 1 base at J, with 15 bases between the two ends. This CDR3 has 15 residues. Germline CDR1 SGHNT, CDR2 YENEEA. The chain carries TRBV11-3 and TRBJ1-1, with D possibly being TRBD1 (6 bases). The receptor comes from a woman under 30 in good health and CMV-seropositive. Specimen: PBMCs. CDR3 nucleotides: TGTGCCAGCAGACAATCGGGACAATCGAACACTGAAGCTTTCTTT. This gives the protein CASRQSGQSNTEAFF.